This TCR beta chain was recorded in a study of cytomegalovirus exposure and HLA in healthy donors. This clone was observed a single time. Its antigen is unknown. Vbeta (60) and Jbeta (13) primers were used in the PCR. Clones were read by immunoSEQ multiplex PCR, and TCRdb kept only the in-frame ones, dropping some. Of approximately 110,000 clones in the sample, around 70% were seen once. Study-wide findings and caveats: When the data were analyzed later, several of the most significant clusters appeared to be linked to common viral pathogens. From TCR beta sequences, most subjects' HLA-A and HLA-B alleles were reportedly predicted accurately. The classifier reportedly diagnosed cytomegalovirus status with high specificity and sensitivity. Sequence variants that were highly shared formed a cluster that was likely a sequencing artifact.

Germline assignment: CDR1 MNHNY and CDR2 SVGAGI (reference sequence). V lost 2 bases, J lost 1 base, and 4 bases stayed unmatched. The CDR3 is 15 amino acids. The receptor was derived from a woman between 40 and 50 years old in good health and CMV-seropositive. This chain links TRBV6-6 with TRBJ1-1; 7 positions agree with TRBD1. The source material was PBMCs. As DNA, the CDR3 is TGTGCCAGCAGTTACACCTCAGGGGGGAACACTGAAGCTTTCTTT. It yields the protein CASSYTSGGNTEAFF.